This T cell receptor (beta chain) appears in the sequencing data of a study of identical twins. General study findings and limits: Within monozygotic twins, out-of-frame TCR alpha sharing was underestimated by the models. Reduced insertions were recorded for abundant cord blood beta clonotypes, with no such pattern in memory repertoires. Excess twin sharing in beta out-of-frame sequences was weaker.

The V gene end was trimmed by 0 bases and the J gene end by 2 bases; junction bases not matched to a gene: 4. Germline V lookup: CDR1 SGHRS, CDR2 YFSETQ. The CDR3 has 15 residues. The cDNA had a unique molecular identifier and a template-switch universal primer site. Using its own MiXCR run on the 5' RACE reads, TCRdb lists one record per CDR3 protein. In the table there are around 240,000 distinct CDR3 sequences, roughly 7% of which are singletons. This clonotype was seen repeatedly, ten times or more. Its specificity is not known. These same records also appear under a second study, on yellow fever vaccine responses in identical twins.

The V call is TRBV5-1, the J call TRBJ2-7; 8 bases are shared with TRBD1. The sequence was collected from a woman in her late teens or twenties in good health. The sample was memory (CD45RO+) T cells sorted from blood. The chain's CDR3 is CASSLAGTGPYEQYF. The CDR3 coding sequence is TGCGCCAGCAGCTTGGCCGGGACAGGACCCTACGAGCAGTACTTC.